A single sample gave rise to the 3 T cell receptor beta chains below, sequenced in a study of blood T cell repertoires in COVID-19. Produced via immunoSEQ multiplex PCR; TCRdb's table is partial and in-frame only. The table lists 310,000 or so clones, approximately 90% of them singletons. Material: PBMCs or T cells enriched from blood (not recorded which). These TCRs come from a young woman who had recovered from COVID-19.

The chain couples TRBV20-1 to TRBJ2-7; 8 bases line up with TRBD1. The germline CDR1 and CDR2 sequences are DFQATT and SNEGSKA (reference sequence). With 3 bases clipped from V and 5 bases from J, the junction kept 6 bases outside the gene matches. The CDR3 runs 13 residues. CDR3 in DNA: TGCAGTGCTAGTAGGACAGGGTTCGACGAGCAGTACTTC. Protein: CSASRTGFDEQYF.

The chain carries TRBV10-3 and TRBJ1-2, with a possible D match to TRBD1 (5 bases). Trimming cost V 5 bases and J 3 bases, with 13 bases left between them. Per germline, CDR1 ENHRY and CDR2 SYGVKD. CDR3 length equals 14 residues. The CDR3 here is CAISFSLGDYGYTF. The CDR3 DNA reads TGTGCCATCAGTTTCAGTTTAGGGGACTATGGCTACACCTTC.

The chain couples TRBV5-4 to TRBJ2-2, with 15 bases aligning to TRBD2. The CDR3 totals 18 residues. After removal of 3 bases from V and 7 bases from J, the junction contained 10 bases not matched to a gene. CDR1 and CDR2 (germline): SGHNT, YYREEE (reference sequence). The CDR3 nucleotides read TGTGCCAGCAGCTATAAAGGACTAGCGGGGGGGCAAGGCGGGGAGCTGTTTTTT. Protein sequence: CASSYKGLAGGQGGELFF. Looking up the rest from reference TRBV5-4 and TRBJ2-2 gives the full variable domain: ETGVTQSPTHLIKTRGQQVTLRCSSQSGHNTVSWYQQALGQGPQFIFQYYREEENGRGNFPPRFSGLQFPNYSSELNVNALELDDSALYLCASSYKGLAGGQGGELFFGEGSRLTVL.